Each of the 29 T cell receptor beta chains below was sequenced from the same sample in a study of PD-L1 blockade in urothelial cancer. The method was immunoSEQ multiplex PCR; TCRdb's version includes in-frame clones alone and lacks a portion of them. The sample yields roughly 36,000 clones, 85% to 90% seen once. This material consisted of PBMCs, taken around atezolizumab (anti-PD-L1) treatment. The receptors stem from a man in his 60s with urothelial cancer.

The chain joins TRBV5-1 to TRBJ2-5; the D gene is possibly TRBD1 (5 bases). In germline, CDR1 is SGHRS, CDR2 YFSETQ. V dropped 0 bases and J dropped 5 bases, with 11 bases sitting between them. The CDR3 has 14 amino acids. CDR3 nucleotides: TGCGCCAGCAGCTTGGCCACAGGTGGGGAGACCCAGTACTTC. Residues: CASSLATGGETQYF. Combining the CDR3 with reference TRBV5-1 and TRBJ2-5 gives the whole variable domain KAGVTQTPRYLIKTRGQQVTLSCSPISGHRSVSWYQQTPGQGLQFLFEYFSETQRNKGNFPGRFSGRQFSNSRSEMNVSTLELGDSALYLCASSLATGGETQYFGPGTRLLVL.

V gene TRBV10-3 combines with J gene TRBJ2-7, with D possibly TRBD1 on 6 matching bases. Trimming left V 0 bases short and J 0 bases short, with 12 bases between. Germline lookup yields CDR1 ENHRY and CDR2 SYGVKD. This CDR3 contains 16 residues. CDR3 DNA: TGTGCCATCAGTGAGTCGCGACAGGAGATCTCCTACGAGCAGTACTTC. It translates to CAISESRQEISYEQYF.

V is TRBV28 and J is TRBJ2-7; 7 bases match TRBD1. Per the germline V gene, CDR1 is MDHEN and CDR2 is SYDVKM. The CDR3 totals 14 residues. Trimming cost V 5 bases and J 2 bases; bases outside gene matches: 6. CDR3 coding DNA: TGTGCCAGCAGTAAACCGGGACAGACCTACGAGCAGTACTTC. Its translation: CASSKPGQTYEQYF.

This clone was detected only once. The chain employs TRBV4-2 and TRBJ2-1, with D possibly matching TRBD2 (7 bases). The CDR3 length is 18 residues. The germline V and J ends were trimmed by 4 bases and 0 bases, with 19 bases remaining between them. Germline CDR1 reads LGHNA; CDR2 reads YNFKEQ. The CDR3 region has the DNA TGTGCCAGCAGCCCCGGGGGCCTTGCGGGAGCCTCCTACAATGAGCAGTTCTTC. Its protein is CASSPGGLAGASYNEQFF.

The chain couples TRBV19 to TRBJ1-5; maybe TRBD1 (6 bases). The germline V gene has CDR1 LNHDA and CDR2 SQIVND (reference sequence). Trimming cost V 9 bases and J 7 bases, with 28 bases left between them. This CDR3 has 17 residues. Here the CDR3 reads CASQPRQGPTIGQPQHF. Here the CDR3 DNA reads TGTGCCAGCCAACCTAGGCAGGGGCCCACCATCGGGCAGCCCCAGCATTTT.

This sequence joins TRBV5-1 and TRBJ2-3; TRBD1 matches at 7 bases. The CDR3 length is 14 residues. The V gene's germline CDR1 is SGHRS and CDR2 YFSETQ. With 9 bases clipped from V and 2 bases from J, the junction kept 9 bases outside the gene matches. CDR3 bases: TGCGCCACGTCAACAGGGGTGAACACAGATACGCAGTATTTT. Residues: CATSTGVNTDTQYF.

This chain links TRBV6-5 with TRBJ1-5; D is unresolved. The germline V and J ends were trimmed by 0 bases and 0 bases, with 9 bases remaining between them. Germline V lookup: CDR1 MNHEY, CDR2 SVGAGI. The CDR3 extends over 16 amino acids. Written as DNA, the CDR3 is TGTGCCAGCAGTTACTCGAGAGGAGGTAGCAATCAGCCCCAGCATTTT. As protein: CASSYSRGGSNQPQHF.

The V gene is TRBV5-4, the J gene TRBJ2-2, with a weak D call TRBD1 (6 bases). The CDR3 loop spans 16 amino acids. Trimming shortened V by 4 bases and J by 3 bases, and 16 bases separated the two germline ends. Germline V CDR1 and CDR2: SGHNT, YYREEE (reference sequence). CDR3 sequence (DNA): TGTGCCAGCAGCGTAGCAGGGGCCCCACACACCGGGGAGCTGTTTTTT. Translating it yields CASSVAGAPHTGELFF. The entire variable domain, with the rest obtained from reference TRBV5-4 and TRBJ2-2, is as follows: ETGVTQSPTHLIKTRGQQVTLRCSSQSGHNTVSWYQQALGQGPQFIFQYYREEENGRGNFPPRFSGLQFPNYSSELNVNALELDDSALYLCASSVAGAPHTGELFFGEGSRLTVL.

This chain joins TRBV7-9 and TRBJ2-1; a possible D gene is TRBD2 (5 bases). Trimming stripped 3 bases from V and 0 bases from J, with 6 bases between. Germline V gene data show CDR1 as SEHNR and CDR2 as FQNEAQ (reference sequence). The CDR3 extends over 14 amino acids. The CDR3 DNA reads as TGTGCCAGCAGCTTCAGCGGCTCCTACAATGAGCAGTTCTTC. Translating it yields CASSFSGSYNEQFF. The full variable domain, with the rest looked up from reference TRBV7-9 and TRBJ2-1, is DTGVSQNPRHKITKRGQNVTFRCDPISEHNRLYWYRQTLGQGPEFLTYFQNEAQLEKSRLLSDRFSAERPKGSFSTLEIQRTEQGDSAMYLCASSFSGSYNEQFFGPGTRLTVL.

The gene calls are TRBV4-2 and TRBJ2-7; D not certain. The CDR3 totals 14 residues. Trimming shortened V by 4 bases and J by 2 bases, and 12 bases separated the two germline ends. Germline CDR1 is LGHNA and CDR2 is YNFKEQ. This CDR3 reads CASSPSLGPYEQYF. CDR3 bases: TGTGCCAGCAGCCCCAGCCTAGGCCCCTACGAGCAGTACTTC.

The rearrangement joins TRBV10-1 to TRBJ1-5; no clear D gene. Germline lookup yields CDR1 WNHNN and CDR2 SYGVQD (reference sequence). The CDR3 contains 12 residues. Deletions cut 7 bases from V and 8 bases from J, with 12 bases between. The CDR3 DNA is TGCGCCAGCAAAGGCGGGGTTAAGCCCCAGCATTTT. Protein product: CASKGGVKPQHF.

The chain couples TRBV4-2 to TRBJ2-7, with 9 nucleotides matching TRBD1. The V gene's germline CDR1 is LGHNA and CDR2 YNFKEQ. The J segment lost 5 bases and the V segment lost 2 bases, leaving 10 bases of the junction unmatched. CDR3 length: 16 residues. CDR3 DNA: TGTGCCAGCAGCCAACGCTTAGGACAGGGGAGCGACGAGCAGTACTTC. Translation gives CASSQRLGQGSDEQYF.

V usage is TRBV7-2 and J usage is TRBJ1-6, with 10 nucleotides matching TRBD1. The CDR3 contains 14 residues. Germline V gives CDR1 SGHTA, CDR2 FQGNSA. The ends lost 7 bases at V and 9 bases at J; junction bases unmatched: 6. CDR3 loop: CASTAGTGASPLHF. The CDR3 DNA follows: TGTGCCAGCACCGCCGGGACAGGGGCTTCACCCCTCCACTTT.

The rearrangement links TRBV28 to TRBJ2-3; TRBD2 matches 14 bases. The germline CDR1 and CDR2 sequences are MDHEN and SYDVKM. CDR3 length: 17 residues. Trimming cost V 5 bases and J 5 bases; bases outside gene matches: 9. CDR3 sequence: CASSAGLAGEWRDTQYF. As DNA, the CDR3 is TGTGCCAGCAGTGCGGGACTAGCGGGAGAATGGCGAGATACGCAGTATTTT.

V usage is TRBV5-1 and J usage is TRBJ1-1; 7 bases map to TRBD1. This CDR3 has 13 amino acids. Germline V CDR1 and CDR2: SGHRS, YFSETQ. The junction had 1 base not matched to a gene; V was cut back by 4 bases and J by 1 base. CDR3 sequence reads: CASSGTANTEAFF. CDR3 coding DNA: TGCGCCAGCAGCGGGACAGCGAACACTGAAGCTTTCTTT.

The V call is TRBV28, the J call TRBJ2-7; 8 bases agree with TRBD2. V lost 4 bases and J lost 0; bases outside the gene matches: 8. The germline gives CDR1 MDHEN, CDR2 SYDVKM. The CDR3 runs 16 residues. The CDR3, as DNA: TGTGCCAGCAGTTCCCCGGGGGGGTTCTACTCCTACGAGCAGTACTTC. Translation: CASSSPGGFYSYEQYF.

V gene TRBV5-8 combines with J gene TRBJ2-1, with 11 bases identical to TRBD1. CDR3 size: 14 residues. V dropped 4 bases and J dropped 10; count of bases not matched to a gene: 7. In germline, CDR1 is SGHTS, CDR2 YDEGEE. The CDR3 coding sequence is TGTGCCAGCAGCCTCGGACAGGGGGCGCGGGAGCAGTTCTTC. It encodes CASSLGQGAREQFF.

The J gene is TRBJ2-1, the V gene TRBV7-3; 9 positions match TRBD2. Trimming cost V 5 bases and J 8 bases; bases outside gene matches: 10. CDR3 length: 15 residues. Germline assignment: CDR1 SGHTA and CDR2 FQGTGA. The CDR3 nucleotides read TGTGCCAGCAGCCCGTGGGCTAGCGGGATTGATGAGCAGTTCTTC. It encodes CASSPWASGIDEQFF. The whole variable domain, filled in from reference TRBV7-3 and TRBJ2-1, reads GAGVSQTPSNKVTEKGKYVELRCDPISGHTALYWYRQSLGQGPEFLIYFQGTGAADDSGLPNDRFFAVRPEGSVSTLKIQRTERGDSAVYLCASSPWASGIDEQFFGPGTRLTVL.

The chain combines TRBV28 with TRBJ2-1, with 10 positions matching TRBD2. V shed 0 bases and J 7 bases; nucleotides not matched to a gene: 3. Germline V CDR1 and CDR2: MDHEN, SYDVKM. The CDR3 sequence is 15 residues long. CDR3 coding DNA: TGTGCCAGCAGTTTATGGATAGCGGGAGGTAATGAGCAGTTCTTC. Protein product: CASSLWIAGGNEQFF. The full variable domain, with the rest looked up from reference TRBV28 and TRBJ2-1, is DVKVTQSSRYLVKRTGEKVFLECVQDMDHENMFWYRQDPGLGLRLIYFSYDVKMKEKGDIPEGYSVSREKKERFSLILESASTNQTSMYLCASSLWIAGGNEQFFGPGTRLTVL.

The rearrangement uses TRBV5-1 and TRBJ2-2, with 7 nucleotides matching TRBD1. V lost 0 bases and J lost 5; bases outside the gene matches: 7. Germline V CDR1 and CDR2: SGHRS, YFSETQ. The CDR3 has 16 residues. The CDR3 DNA is TGCGCCAGCAGCTTGGCCAAGGGGGCCGGTACCGGGGAGCTGTTTTTT. Its protein is CASSLAKGAGTGELFF.

DNA for the CDR3: TGTGCCAGCAGCGTACAGGGGCCAAATCAGCCCCAGCATTTT. Protein: CASSVQGPNQPQHF. This rearrangement joins TRBV5-4 to TRBJ1-5; 7 bases are shared with TRBD1. J was trimmed by 4 bases and V by 4 bases; bases with no gene match: 5. CDR1 and CDR2 from the germline V gene are SGHNT and YYREEE (reference sequence). There are 14 residues in the CDR3.

This clone was observed once. As DNA, the CDR3 is TGTGCCAGTAGTAACAGGGGAGTGAGTCAGCCCCAGCATTTT. This codes for CASSNRGVSQPQHF. V usage is TRBV19 and J usage is TRBJ1-5; 7 nucleotides agree with TRBD1. Germline V gives CDR1 LNHDA, CDR2 SQIVND (reference sequence). The CDR3 has 14 residues. The V and J ends lost 4 bases and 6 bases, in that order; junction bases with no gene match: 6. Drawing the rest from reference TRBV19 and TRBJ1-5, the complete variable domain is DGGITQSPKYLFRKEGQNVTLSCEQNLNHDAMYWYRQDPGQGLRLIYYSQIVNDFQKGDIAEGYSVSREKKESFPLTVTSAQKNPTAFYLCASSNRGVSQPQHFGDGTRLSIL.

The chain links TRBV9 to TRBJ2-3; 10 bases map to TRBD2. CDR1 is SGDLS, CDR2 YYNGEE, per germline. The CDR3 length is 15 residues. Germline trimming cut 4 bases from V and 4 bases from J; bases unmatched to any gene: 6. This chain's CDR3 is CASSTSGTSADTQYF. The CDR3 coding sequence is TGTGCCAGCAGCACCTCCGGGACTAGCGCAGATACGCAGTATTTT.

J is TRBJ1-4 and V is TRBV6-1; TRBD1 matches at 10 bases. CDR1 and CDR2 (germline): MNHNS, SASEGT. J gave up 8 bases and V 2 bases, and 8 bases lay outside the gene matches. The CDR3 is 16 residues long. As DNA, the CDR3 is TGTGCCAGCAGTGAAAGCCGGACAGGGGGTAACGAAAAACTGTTTTTT. Its protein is CASSESRTGGNEKLFF.

The V and J genes are TRBV7-9 and TRBJ1-1; 7 nucleotides agree with TRBD1. The germline V gene has CDR1 SEHNR and CDR2 FQNEAQ (reference sequence). The CDR3 runs to 13 residues. The V segment lost 7 bases and the J segment 2 bases; nucleotides outside the gene matches: 4. DNA of the CDR3: TGTGCCAGCATGACAGGGATAAACACTGAAGCTTTCTTT. Its translation: CASMTGINTEAFF.

This chain links TRBV7-2 with TRBJ1-2, with TRBD1 matching 7 bases. The V gene's germline CDR1 is SGHTA and CDR2 FQGNSA. This CDR3 contains 14 residues. The V segment lost 4 bases and the J segment 8 bases; nucleotides outside the gene matches: 10. The CDR3 here is CASSSGARGRGYTF. The CDR3 DNA sequence: TGTGCCAGCAGCTCGGGGGCGAGGGGGCGAGGCTACACCTTC.

V and J are TRBV5-1 and TRBJ2-3, with D maybe TRBD1 (5 bases). The CDR3 extends over 16 amino acids. Germline loops: CDR1 SGHRS, CDR2 YFSETQ. The ends were cut back, 4 bases at V and 1 base at J, with 16 bases in the middle. In DNA, the CDR3 is TGCGCCAGCAGCGCTTCCCAGGGTGGGGGCACAGATACGCAGTATTTT. Protein product: CASSASQGGGTDTQYF.

This chain links TRBV27 with TRBJ1-2, with D tentatively TRBD1 (5 bases). The CDR3 contains 15 residues. Germline V gene lookup returns CDR1 MNHEY and CDR2 SMNVEV (reference sequence). Trimming took off 0 bases at V and 5 bases at J, with 13 bases between the two ends. The CDR3 DNA follows: TGTGCCAGCAGTTTATCGTGGGGGGGTGGTTATGGCTACACCTTC. This codes for CASSLSWGGGYGYTF.

The chain has TRBV19 and TRBJ1-1; D unclear. The ends were cut back, 11 bases at V and 6 bases at J, with 22 bases in the middle. In germline, CDR1 is LNHDA, CDR2 SQIVND (reference sequence). The CDR3 contains 14 residues. In DNA form, the CDR3 reads TGTGCCTCCCAGGTCGGGGAGAGTGGCGCTGAAGCTTTCTTT. Amino acids: CASQVGESGAEAFF.